This T cell receptor beta chain was sequenced for a study of blood T cell repertoires in COVID-19. As for the study in general: The origin of the acute and convalescent COVID-19 samples was the United States, Italy and Spain. PBMCs, B-cell-depleted T cells, or T cells were the source of the cDNA or gDNA that made up the material.

The ends lost 5 bases at V and 4 bases at J; junction bases unmatched: 6. This CDR3 is 15 amino acids long. Germline CDR1 is SGHNT and CDR2 is YYREEE (reference sequence). Study processing details: The authors estimated nucleated cell counts from reference gene primer amplification. Profiling relied on immunoSEQ multiplex PCR, and the TCRdb table lists in-frame clones only, not all of them. V and J calls and clone size are given by that table; D and trimming were obtained from the DNA. The sample has some 190,000 clones; 84% are singletons. The V gene is TRBV5-4, the J gene TRBJ2-5; 12 bases map to TRBD2. The sample was peripheral blood. The clonotype comes from a woman over 75 with COVID-19, enrolled during active disease. This CDR3 is CASRPSGGAGETQYF. In DNA, the CDR3 is TGTGCCAGCAGACCTAGCGGGGGGGCGGGAGAGACCCAGTACTTC.